This T cell receptor beta chain was sequenced in a study of shared clonotypes between healthy human individuals (dated by TCRdb to between 2020 and 2021). About the full investigation: A few men and a couple of women, aged 18 to 49 years, made up the cohort. Different laboratories and diverse techniques were used to prepare libraries and sequence TCR repertoires, to increase sequencing depth and limit assay-specific biases. Per donor, three plates each were used for CD4 naive and CD4 memory, two for CD8 naive, and one for CD8 memory. Each donor's leukapheresis produced roughly between roughly 0.85 and 9 billion PBMCs. Blood TCR repertoires of about five healthy adults were deeply sequenced to estimate repertoire size and the extent of clonotype sharing between individuals. Findings and caveats that apply to the study as a whole: Even with the large sequencing depth, rarefaction of the sorted-subset datasets indicated that sequencing was incomplete. Larger estimated clonotype richness was generally found for naive subsets than for memory subsets. Based on pairwise subsampling, the degree of clonotype sharing among donors was expected to be affected by sequencing depth. The genetic and exposure-history diversity represented was limited by the small number of donors. Sampling was limited to blood, and TCR repertoires in tissue likely differ from TCR repertoires in blood. Higher generation probabilities were observed for clonotypes shared by all four sorted-subset donors than for non-shared clonotypes. When a handful of donors were compared, the shared fraction of clonotypes was 5% to 6.5% for naive CD4, 3.5% to 4% for naive CD8, 2.3% for memory CD4, and under 0.5% for memory CD8.

Using the deep immunoSEQ assay, multiplex PCR amplified TCR CDR3 regions from genomic DNA. Extracted genomic DNA from each cell subset was spread evenly across all wells of several immunoSEQ 96-well plates, with each plate serving as a replicate. For sorted subsets, about 220 ng of genomic DNA, equivalent to tens of thousands of T cell genomes, went into each replicate PCR. The purified libraries were quantified using a Qubit 3.0 fluorometer, sized with a Bioanalyzer 2100, and then quantified again using the KAPA Library Quantification kit. Each immunoSEQ 96-well plate was sequenced on its own single-read 150-cycle Illumina NextSeq 550 flow cell. From the authors' description of their analysis: Because the immunoSEQ output held only junctional sequences and lacked quality scores, the filtering could not match the filtering applied to full-length reads. Sequences were annotated with PyIR, a Python wrapper for IgBLAST v1.9, using IMGT germline references to assign V/J genes and CDR3. Reads were filtered out if the reads had weak V/J assignments (E-value above 1e-6), no CDR3, stop codons, out-of-frame junctions, or ambiguous translated residues. A V3J clonotype was defined by an identical inferred V gene, J gene, and CDR3 amino acid sequence. Percentage overlap between repertoires was computed as shared unique clonotypes divided by the size of the smaller repertoire. RTK rarefaction, the Chao1 estimator, and Recon v2.1 estimates of unobserved clonotypes were used to assess repertoire richness. OLGA was used to compute generation probabilities for all TCRbeta clonotypes that the gDNA method yielded from a few donors. TCRdb provides this immuneACCESS table in a form limited to in-frame rearrangements. Some clones are lacking; in checked studies, under half of them reflect an unresolved V gene, and why the rest are absent is not known. That table furnishes V, J and clone size, whereas the DNA furnished D and trimming. The sample data list about 1,800,000 clones, and about 94% of these were observed just once. More than 0.9% of the sample is in the top ten clones.

For the CD8 naive samples, CD45RO-negative cells were positively selected for CCR7, yielding a CD45RA+CCR7+ population from which TemRA cells were excluded. The donors were healthy, HIV-negative adults who had no recently reported acute infections or vaccinations. Every donor was a Caucasian adult living in Nashville, Tennessee, USA. After blood collection by leukapheresis, PBMCs were isolated using Ficoll-Histopaque density gradient centrifugation and then cryopreserved in the vapor phase of liquid nitrogen. Analytical flow cytometry was used to check the purity and quantity of every magnetically sorted T cell population. Genomic DNA was isolated from every sorted fraction and measured by UV absorbance on a Nanodrop 2000c. Details on this clone: Its antigen is not yet known. Base qualities are not at hand, and no much larger clone is one base apart.

Counted from cysteine to phenylalanine, this CDR3 has 13 amino acids. Of all the DNA, just the CDR3 is kept, 39 bases in frame from base 1. CDR1 LNHDA and CDR2 SQIVND are derived from the germline V gene (reference sequence). Trimmed from V: 9 bases; trimmed from J: 2 bases; junction bases lacking a gene match: 3. The rearranged chain carries TRBV19 and TRBJ1-5; a stretch of 8 junction bases matches TRBD1. The sample consisted of naive CD8+ T cells sorted from blood. The cell subset or site label here, explained by the study, means: CD45RA+CCR7+. This clonotype originated in a man between 18 and 35 years old in good health. The CDR3 has the sequence CARETGGNQPQHF. The nucleotide sequence is TGTGCCAGAGAGACAGGGGGCAATCAGCCCCAGCATTTT. The full variable domain, with segments outside the CDR3 supplied by the reference TRBV19 and TRBJ1-5 proteins, appears as DGGITQSPKYLFRKEGQNVTLSCEQNLNHDAMYWYRQDPGQGLRLIYYSQIVNDFQKGDIAEGYSVSREKKESFPLTVTSAQKNPTAFYLCARETGGNQPQHFGDGTRLSIL.